These 18 T cell receptor beta chains share one sample of origin, sequenced in a study of blood T cell repertoires in COVID-19. Sequenced by immunoSEQ multiplex PCR; TCRdb stores in-frame clones only, minus some. The table has 85,000 to 90,000 clones, roughly 76% seen once; the top ten hold approximately 16%. The sequenced sample consisted of peripheral blood. These receptors came from a woman older than 75 with active or convalescent COVID-19.

This clone is a singleton in its sample. The chain joins TRBV5-1 to TRBJ2-1; 11 positions match TRBD2. V was clipped by 6 bases and J by 2 bases; unmatched bases: 7. Germline CDR1 and CDR2: SGHRS and YFSETQ. CDR3 length equals 16 residues. The CDR3 DNA sequence: TGCGCCAGCACCGGGACGGGACTAGCGGCCTACAATGAGCAGTTCTTC. It encodes CASTGTGLAAYNEQFF.

CDR3 nucleotide sequence: TGTGCCAGCAGCTTAGGGGGAGCCTTGGGAGATACGCAGTATTTT. It encodes CASSLGGALGDTQYF. This chain connects TRBV7-9 to TRBJ2-3, with D possibly TRBD2 on 5 matching bases. This CDR3 has 15 amino acids. CDR1 SEHNR and CDR2 FQNEAQ come from the germline V gene (reference sequence). Trimming stripped 1 base from V and 5 bases from J, with 13 bases between.

J is TRBJ2-1 and V is TRBV24-1; D might be TRBD2 (6 bases). Germline lookup yields CDR1 KGHDR and CDR2 SFDVKD. The CDR3 spans 12 residues. The V and J ends lost 4 bases and 12 bases respectively, with 12 bases between them. DNA for the CDR3: TGTGCCACCAGTGAATCGGGGAGGCGGCAGTTCTTC. This encodes CATSESGRRQFF.

This clone appeared a few times. The V call is TRBV24-1, the J call TRBJ2-7; 9 nucleotides line up with TRBD1. With 2 bases clipped from V and 4 bases from J, the junction kept 5 bases outside the gene matches. The CDR3 length is 15 residues. Germline V gene lookup returns CDR1 KGHDR and CDR2 SFDVKD. CDR3 bases: TGTGCCACCAGTGATTCAGGACAGGGGAGGTACGAGCAGTACTTC. Protein sequence: CATSDSGQGRYEQYF.

The gene calls are TRBV7-2 and TRBJ1-3, with D unresolved. The V end lost 5 bases, the J end lost 4 bases, and 12 bases lay between the germline ends. CDR3 length: 14 residues. Germline CDR1 reads SGHTA; CDR2 reads FQGNSA. In nucleotides, the CDR3 is TGTGCCAGCAGCCCTAATTCGTGGGGAAACACCATATATTTT. The encoded protein is CASSPNSWGNTIYF.

The chain couples TRBV25-1 to TRBJ2-3; the D gene is possibly TRBD1 (6 bases). The germline CDR1 and CDR2 sequences are MGHDK and SYGVNS. V was shortened by 8 bases and J by 4 bases, with 28 bases between the two germline ends. The CDR3 has 18 residues. The CDR3 DNA reads TGTGCCAGCCGAAAGGCGACCAAAATACAGGGCAGGGCAGATACGCAGTATTTT. It yields the protein CASRKATKIQGRADTQYF.

The chain carries TRBV9 and TRBJ1-1; 11 positions agree with TRBD1. This CDR3 has 16 residues. Per the germline V gene, CDR1 is SGDLS and CDR2 is YYNGEE. The V and J ends lost 1 base and 5 bases, in that order; junction bases with no gene match: 7. The CDR3 bases are TGTGCCAGCAGCGTAAGCGGGACAGGGGGGTTTACTGAAGCTTTCTTT. As protein: CASSVSGTGGFTEAFF.

In this sample, this clone turned up once. The chain links TRBV27 to TRBJ1-2, with a tentative D call TRBD1 (6 bases). The germline gives CDR1 MNHEY, CDR2 SMNVEV (reference sequence). The CDR3 loop spans 14 amino acids. The V gene lost 5 bases and the J gene lost 7 bases, with 17 bases spanning the gap. CDR3 residues: CASSPSGQLGGYTF. CDR3 in DNA: TGTGCCAGCAGTCCGTCAGGACAGCTCGGTGGCTACACCTTC.

This rearrangement joins TRBV30 to TRBJ2-1; unclear D gene. Trimming shortened V by 0 bases and J by 9 bases, and 12 bases separated the two germline ends. This CDR3 region has 13 residues. In germline, CDR1 is GTSNPN, CDR2 SVGIG (reference sequence). CDR3 DNA sequence: TGTGCCTGGAGTGTACTAAGCCCGGGTGAGCAGTTCTTC. This encodes CAWSVLSPGEQFF.

This sequence joins TRBV7-8 and TRBJ2-7; TRBD1 agrees at 9 bases. Germline-derived CDR1 and CDR2 are SGHVS and FQNEAQ. This CDR3 spans 16 amino acids. Trimming at V came to 5 bases and at J to 0 bases, leaving 8 bases not matched to a gene. The CDR3 bases are TGTGCCAGCAGCACCTACAGGGGGCGCGGCTCCTACGAGCAGTACTTC. Translating gives CASSTYRGRGSYEQYF.

The CDR3 sequence: CASSLYNQGGAKNIQYF. The CDR3 DNA sequence: TGTGCCAGCAGTTTATATAATCAGGGGGGAGCCAAAAACATTCAGTACTTC. The V gene is TRBV27, the J gene TRBJ2-4; TRBD1 might be the D (7 bases). Germline loops: CDR1 MNHEY, CDR2 SMNVEV (reference sequence). V lost 1 base and J lost 0, with 13 bases in between. The CDR3 has 17 amino acids.

Here the CDR3 reads CASSERGGGFNNSPLHF. CDR3 bases: TGTGCCAGCAGTGAACGGGGCGGGGGATTCAATAATTCACCCCTCCACTTT. V gene TRBV6-1 combines with J gene TRBJ1-6; possible D gene TRBD1, 5 bases. Per the germline V gene, CDR1 is MNHNS and CDR2 is SASEGT. V shed 2 bases and J shed 5 bases, with 16 bases lying between them. The CDR3 spans 17 residues.

The chain recombines TRBV29-1 with TRBJ2-7; 7 positions match TRBD2. CDR3 length: 13 amino acids. With V trimmed by 8 bases and J by 2 bases, 9 bases remained unmatched. Germline V gene sequence: CDR1 SQVTM, CDR2 ANQGSEA. The CDR3 protein is CSPPGRIPYEQYF. Written as DNA, the CDR3 is TGCAGCCCCCCCGGGAGGATCCCCTACGAGCAGTACTTC.

This rearrangement joins TRBV7-9 to TRBJ2-7, with a tentative D call TRBD1 (6 bases). Trimming left V 11 bases short and J 7 bases short, with 18 bases between. CDR1 is SEHNR, CDR2 FQNEAQ, per germline (reference sequence). The CDR3 length is 12 residues. CDR3 sequence reads: CAVGGEGFEQYF. The DNA for the CDR3 is TGTGCCGTAGGGGGTGAGGGTTTTGAGCAGTACTTC.

The rearrangement joins TRBV25-1 to TRBJ1-2; D is uncertain. Trimming removed 5 bases at V and 1 base at J, with 8 bases between. Germline V CDR1 and CDR2: MGHDK, SYGVNS. The CDR3 length is 13 residues. CDR3 loop: CASSPPYNYGYTF. Written as DNA, the CDR3 is TGTGCCAGCAGTCCCCCGTATAACTATGGCTACACCTTC.

The V gene is TRBV3-1 (or the pseudogene TRBV3-2), the J gene TRBJ1-1; 10 bases fit TRBD1. The length of the CDR3 is 16 residues. Per germline, CDR1 LGHDT and CDR2 YNNKEL (reference sequence). V shed 8 bases and J 8 bases; nucleotides not matched to a gene: 17. The CDR3 protein is CASPYRTGTGDKEAFF. In DNA form, the CDR3 reads TGTGCCAGCCCTTATCGGACCGGGACAGGGGATAAAGAAGCTTTCTTT.

This rearrangement joins TRBV3-1 (or the pseudogene TRBV3-2) to TRBJ2-3, with 15 bases that match TRBD2. V lost 4 bases, J lost 5 bases, and 10 bases stayed unmatched. CDR1 is LGHDT, CDR2 YNNKEL, per germline (reference sequence). There are 18 residues in the CDR3. In DNA form, the CDR3 reads TGTGCCAGCAGCCCGGGACTAGCGGGAGGTCGGGGGGAAGATACGCAGTATTTT. This encodes CASSPGLAGGRGEDTQYF.

The genes are TRBV28 and TRBJ2-1; 9 bases agree with TRBD2. V trimming: 8 bases; J trimming: 4 bases; junction bases outside the gene matches: 6. This CDR3 is built from 14 residues. Germline-derived CDR1 and CDR2 are MDHEN and SYDVKM. The CDR3: CASHLTSGYNEQFF. The CDR3 DNA reads as TGTGCCAGCCATCTTACTAGCGGGTACAATGAGCAGTTCTTC.